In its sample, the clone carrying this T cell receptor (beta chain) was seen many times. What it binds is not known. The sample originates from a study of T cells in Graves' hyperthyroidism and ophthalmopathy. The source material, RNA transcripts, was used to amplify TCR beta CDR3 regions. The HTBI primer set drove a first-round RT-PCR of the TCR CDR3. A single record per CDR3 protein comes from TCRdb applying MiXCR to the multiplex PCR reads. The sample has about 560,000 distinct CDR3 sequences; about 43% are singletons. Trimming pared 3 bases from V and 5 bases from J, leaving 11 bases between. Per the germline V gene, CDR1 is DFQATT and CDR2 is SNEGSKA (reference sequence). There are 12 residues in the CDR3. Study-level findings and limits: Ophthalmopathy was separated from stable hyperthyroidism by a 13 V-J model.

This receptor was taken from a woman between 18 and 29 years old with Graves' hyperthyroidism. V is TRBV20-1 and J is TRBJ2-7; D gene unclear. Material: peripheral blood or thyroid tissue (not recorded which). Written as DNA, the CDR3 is TGCAGTGCTAGCCGAGGTTCGCACGAGCAGTACTTC. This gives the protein CSASRGSHEQYF.